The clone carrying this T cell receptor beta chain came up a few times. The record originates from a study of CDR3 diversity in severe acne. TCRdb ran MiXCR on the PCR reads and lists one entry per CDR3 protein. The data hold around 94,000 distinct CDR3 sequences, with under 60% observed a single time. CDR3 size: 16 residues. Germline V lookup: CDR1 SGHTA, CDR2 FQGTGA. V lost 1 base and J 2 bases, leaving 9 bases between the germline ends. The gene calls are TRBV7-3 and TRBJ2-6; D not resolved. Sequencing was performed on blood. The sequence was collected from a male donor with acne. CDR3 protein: CASSLSGGAGANVLTF. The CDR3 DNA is TGTGCCAGCAGCTTAAGCGGTGGGGCTGGGGCCAACGTCCTGACTTTC.